The 29 T cell receptor beta chains below come from one sample, sequenced in a study of a mutant IDH1 vaccine in newly diagnosed glioma. The antigens of these receptors remain unknown. Time point meaning: week 35, safety follow-up. Each vaccine dose was 300 ug of mutant IDH1 20-mer peptide, with topical imiquimod. Clones were sequenced by immunoSEQ multiplex PCR, and TCRdb holds only the in-frame ones, with some missing. The data hold 60,000 to 75,000 clones, with approximately 86% observed a single time. Source: PBMCs, taken from a glioma patient whose treatment included an IDH1 peptide vaccine. Every receptor here comes from a young man with glioma.

This clone was seen only once. The chain combines TRBV5-4 with TRBJ1-4; D ambiguous. V shed 4 bases and J shed 0 bases, with 10 bases lying between them. CDR3 length: 15 amino acids. Per the germline V gene, CDR1 is SGHNT and CDR2 is YYREEE (reference sequence). As DNA, the CDR3 is TGTGCCAGCAGCATAGACCGAGCAACTAATGAAAAACTGTTTTTT. Its translation: CASSIDRATNEKLFF.

The rearrangement joins TRBV5-3 to TRBJ1-1, with D possibly TRBD1 on 6 matching bases. TRBV5-3 is classed as an ORF, of uncertain function. Trimming cost V 0 bases and J 6 bases, with 15 bases left between them. The CDR3 covers 15 residues. CDR3 amino acids: CARSLDRDTSSEAFF. In DNA, the CDR3 is TGTGCCAGAAGCTTGGATAGGGACACTAGTTCTGAAGCTTTCTTT.

This clone was recorded once. The genes are TRBV19 and TRBJ2-7; a weak D match, TRBD1 (6 bases). The V gene's germline CDR1 is LNHDA and CDR2 SQIVND (reference sequence). CDR3 size: 13 residues. V was trimmed by 5 bases and J by 4 bases, leaving 12 bases between them. This chain's CDR3 is CASSHPQGYEQYF. The CDR3 DNA reads TGTGCCAGTAGTCACCCGCAGGGGTACGAGCAGTACTTC.

The J gene is TRBJ2-7, the V gene TRBV18, with TRBD1 matching over 8 bases. CDR3 size: 14 residues. Germline trimming cut 4 bases from V and 0 bases from J; bases unmatched to any gene: 2. CDR1 and CDR2 (germline): KGHSH, LQKENI. The CDR3 sequence: CASSQDRDSYEQYF. The CDR3 nucleotides read TGTGCCAGCTCACAGGACAGGGACTCCTACGAGCAGTACTTC.

This CDR3 reads CASSFQGTGDIHSPLHF. CDR3 bases: TGCGCCAGCAGCTTCCAAGGGACAGGGGATATTCATTCACCCCTCCACTTT. This chain links TRBV5-1 with TRBJ1-6; 10 bases map to TRBD1. Trimming at V came to 2 bases and at J to 8 bases, leaving 10 bases not matched to a gene. The CDR3 totals 17 residues. Per germline, CDR1 SGHRS and CDR2 YFSETQ.

J is TRBJ1-2 and V is TRBV4-3; D ambiguous. The length of the CDR3 is 11 residues. Germline CDR1 is LGHNA and CDR2 is YSLEER. V lost 4 bases to trimming and J lost 4 bases, with 4 bases between them. The CDR3 DNA sequence: TGCGCCAGCAGCCCGGGCTATGGCTACACCTTC. This codes for CASSPGYGYTF.

This clone showed up just once. The gene calls are TRBV19 and TRBJ2-5; D is undetermined. The germline V gene encodes CDR1 LNHDA and CDR2 SQIVND (reference sequence). Trimming shortened V by 6 bases and J by 4 bases, and 15 bases separated the two germline ends. The CDR3 extends over 14 amino acids. This CDR3 is CASRPRVSGETQYF. DNA for the CDR3: TGTGCCAGTAGGCCCCGGGTTTCCGGAGAGACCCAGTACTTC.

V is TRBV6-5 and J is TRBJ1-4; 9 nucleotides align to TRBD1. The germline V gene has CDR1 MNHEY and CDR2 SVGAGI. The V gene end was trimmed by 6 bases and the J gene end by 8 bases; junction bases not matched to a gene: 4. The length of the CDR3 is 13 residues. The DNA for the CDR3 is TGTGCCAGCAGCCCAGGACAGGGGGAAAAACTGTTTTTT. It encodes CASSPGQGEKLFF.

This clone was counted a few times. The chain uses TRBV2 and TRBJ1-1; 8 nucleotides line up with TRBD1. Germline V CDR1 and CDR2: SNHLY, FYNNEI. Losses at the gene ends were 7 bases for V and 4 bases for J; bases not matched to a gene: 17. The CDR3 loop spans 17 amino acids. The CDR3 loop reads CASTLGVTGGFGTEAFF. CDR3 coding DNA: TGTGCCAGCACTCTAGGAGTTACAGGGGGTTTTGGCACTGAAGCTTTCTTT. The variable domain in full, with the rest retrieved from reference TRBV2 and TRBJ1-1, is EPEVTQTPSHQVTQMGQEVILRCVPISNHLYFYWYRQILGQKVEFLVSFYNNEISEKSEIFDDQFSVERPDGSNFTLKIRSTKLEDSAMYFCASTLGVTGGFGTEAFFGQGTRLTVV.

The CDR3 coding sequence is TGCGCCAGCAGCCAAGATCCCGGGACTTTCGATGAAAAACTGTTTTTT. Amino acids: CASSQDPGTFDEKLFF. The V and J genes are TRBV4-3 and TRBJ1-4, with D possibly TRBD1 on 5 matching bases. Looked up from germline, CDR1 is LGHNA and CDR2 is YSLEER. CDR3 length: 16 amino acids. Trimming removed 0 bases from V and 6 bases from J, with 14 bases in between.

This clone was seen once. The CDR3 coding sequence is TGTGCCAGCAGCCAGGGACAGGAGGTAAAGCAGTACTTC. This codes for CASSQGQEVKQYF. The J gene is TRBJ2-7, the V gene TRBV5-6, with 8 bases fitting TRBD1. Trimming removed 4 bases from V and 8 bases from J; junction bases left unmatched: 8. This CDR3 is built from 13 residues. The V gene's germline CDR1 is SGHDT and CDR2 YYEEEE.

CDR3 nucleotides: TGTGCCTGGAGTGCCGTCCGAGGTCAGCCCCAGCATTTT. It yields the protein CAWSAVRGQPQHF. This sequence joins TRBV30 and TRBJ1-5; D uncertain. The CDR3 covers 13 residues. Trimming left V 1 base short and J 6 bases short, with 10 bases between. CDR1 is GTSNPN and CDR2 is SVGIG in the germline V gene (reference sequence).

In nucleotides, the CDR3 is TGTGCCAGCAGCGAGACGGGGGTGCCCGGTGAGCAGTTCTTC. This codes for CASSETGVPGEQFF. This chain joins TRBV7-2 and TRBJ2-1; weak D call: TRBD2 (6 bases). The CDR3 extends over 14 amino acids. Trimming removed 5 bases at V and 9 bases at J, with 17 bases between. The germline V gene encodes CDR1 SGHTA and CDR2 FQGNSA.

The chain couples TRBV30 to TRBJ2-1; no clear D. Trimming stripped 1 base from V and 15 bases from J, with 13 bases between. The CDR3 sequence is 11 residues long. Germline V gives CDR1 GTSNPN, CDR2 SVGIG (reference sequence). CDR3 loop: CAWSGDFGRFF. Here the CDR3 DNA reads TGTGCCTGGAGTGGCGACTTCGGTAGGTTCTTC.

The chain links TRBV6-1 to TRBJ1-2; unclear D gene. Trimming left V 2 bases short and J 5 bases short, with 6 bases between. This CDR3 has 12 residues. Germline CDR1 and CDR2: MNHNS and SASEGT. The CDR3 loop reads CASSELVYGYTF. The CDR3 coding sequence is TGTGCCAGCAGTGAACTCGTTTATGGCTACACCTTC.

The chain couples TRBV19 to TRBJ1-2; no definite D call. Germline values: CDR1 LNHDA, CDR2 SQIVND (reference sequence). The V end lost 1 base, the J end lost 5 bases, and 17 bases lay between the germline ends. There are 16 residues in the CDR3. The CDR3 protein is CASSIAAEKRGYGYTF. The CDR3 region has the DNA TGTGCCAGTAGTATAGCGGCAGAAAAGAGAGGGTATGGCTACACCTTC.

V and J are TRBV10-2 and TRBJ2-3; 7 nucleotides line up with TRBD2. V trimming: 8 bases; J trimming: 2 bases; junction bases outside the gene matches: 10. The CDR3 runs 15 residues. The germline V gene encodes CDR1 WSHSY and CDR2 SAAADI. CDR3 loop: CASLSGFPITDTQYF. The CDR3 coding sequence is TGCGCCAGCCTTAGCGGGTTTCCTATCACAGATACGCAGTATTTT.

The genes are TRBV30 and TRBJ2-7; perhaps TRBD1 as D (6 bases). The germline gives CDR1 GTSNPN, CDR2 SVGIG (reference sequence). The germline V and J ends were trimmed by 5 bases and 6 bases, with 14 bases remaining between them. The CDR3 has 12 amino acids. CDR3 loop: CAWVQGQSEQYF. The CDR3 nucleotides are TGTGCCTGGGTTCAGGGGCAGAGCGAGCAGTACTTC. Drawing the rest from reference TRBV30 and TRBJ2-7, the complete variable domain is SQTIHQWPATLVQPVGSPLSLECTVEGTSNPNLYWYRQAAGRGLQLLFYSVGIGQISSEVPQNLSASRPQDRQFILSSKKLLLSDSGFYLCAWVQGQSEQYFGPGTRLTVT.

The CDR3 DNA follows: TGTGCCAGCAGCCATAACACGGACAGGGGATACAATGAGCAGTTCTTC. Its protein is CASSHNTDRGYNEQFF. The rearrangement joins TRBV9 to TRBJ2-1, with 9 bases that match TRBD1. Germline lookup yields CDR1 SGDLS and CDR2 YYNGEE. The V gene end was trimmed by 4 bases and the J gene end by 4 bases; junction bases not matched to a gene: 9. The CDR3 contains 16 residues.

This chain links TRBV7-9 with TRBJ1-2; 8 bases are a match to TRBD1. Unmatched junction bases numbered 7, after V lost 3 bases and J lost 7 bases. Per germline, CDR1 SEHNR and CDR2 FQNEAQ (reference sequence). The CDR3 is 14 residues long. The CDR3 loop reads CASSFGTGQLGYTF. In nucleotides, the CDR3 is TGTGCCAGCAGCTTTGGGACAGGTCAGCTTGGCTACACCTTC.

The V gene is TRBV4-3, the J gene TRBJ2-5; D assignment may be TRBD1 or TRBD2 (6 bases each). CDR1 is LGHNA and CDR2 is YSLEER in the germline V gene. V dropped 5 bases and J dropped 5 bases, with 18 bases sitting between them. The CDR3 covers 15 residues. The CDR3 reads CASSALSGALETQYF. The CDR3, as DNA: TGCGCCAGCAGCGCGCTTTCGGGGGCGTTGGAGACCCAGTACTTC.

This clone was seen just once. This chain links TRBV4-1 with TRBJ1-1, with D uncertain. Germline V gene sequence: CDR1 MGHRA, CDR2 YSYEKL. This CDR3 is 17 amino acids long. Trimming pared 0 bases from V and 0 bases from J, leaving 14 bases between. The CDR3 spells CASSQDKNYYLNTEAFF. CDR3 nucleotides: TGCGCCAGCAGCCAAGACAAGAATTATTACCTGAACACTGAAGCTTTCTTT.

In this sample, this clone turned up once. The chain combines TRBV5-4 with TRBJ2-3, with D possibly matching TRBD2 (6 bases). CDR3 length: 15 amino acids. Germline CDR1 reads SGHNT; CDR2 reads YYREEE (reference sequence). V was pared by 4 bases and J by 6 bases, with 18 bases between. The CDR3 loop is CASSTGAGLADTQYF. CDR3 nucleotide sequence: TGTGCCAGCAGCACTGGGGCGGGATTAGCGGATACGCAGTATTTT.

The chain joins TRBV9 to TRBJ1-4; a weak D match, TRBD1 (5 bases). The V gene's germline CDR1 is SGDLS and CDR2 YYNGEE. This CDR3 is 16 amino acids long. Trimming removed 4 bases from V and 3 bases from J, with 16 bases in between. The CDR3 DNA is TGTGCCAGCAGCTCCAGTGGGGGATATGCTAATGAAAAACTGTTTTTT. Translating it yields CASSSSGGYANEKLFF.

The V call is TRBV5-1, the J call TRBJ2-6; D unclear. This CDR3 comprises 16 residues. Germline assignment: CDR1 SGHRS and CDR2 YFSETQ. V was clipped by 0 bases and J by 0 bases, with 7 bases between them. The CDR3 is CASSLVPSSGANVLTF. The CDR3 DNA reads as TGCGCCAGCAGCTTGGTTCCGAGCTCTGGGGCCAACGTCCTGACTTTC.

This clone was recorded only once. The V gene is TRBV7-3, the J gene TRBJ2-3; tentatively, D is TRBD2 (5 bases). The V and J ends lost 5 bases and 4 bases respectively, with 22 bases between them. The length of the CDR3 is 17 residues. Germline CDR1 reads SGHTA; CDR2 reads FQGTGA. CDR3 coding DNA: TGTGCCAGCAGCCTTCCCTCGGTGGGAGCCCGCCCAGATACGCAGTATTTT. It codes for CASSLPSVGARPDTQYF.

The chain is built from TRBV9 and TRBJ1-1, with a weak D call TRBD1 (5 bases). CDR1 and CDR2 from the germline V gene are SGDLS and YYNGEE. This CDR3 is built from 15 residues. The germline V and J ends were trimmed by 0 bases and 2 bases, with 11 bases remaining between them. DNA for the CDR3: TGTGCCAGCAGCGTAGTTGACAGATATAACACTGAAGCTTTCTTT. It encodes CASSVVDRYNTEAFF. The full variable domain, rest sourced from reference TRBV9 and TRBJ1-1, is DSGVTQTPKHLITATGQRVTLRCSPRSGDLSVYWYQQSLDQGLQFLIQYYNGEERAKGNILERFSAQQFPDLHSELNLSSLELGDSALYFCASSVVDRYNTEAFFGQGTRLTVV.

V usage is TRBV7-3 and J usage is TRBJ2-1; TRBD2 matches 8 bases. This CDR3 is 14 amino acids long. After removal of 2 bases from V and 9 bases from J, the junction contained 6 bases not matched to a gene. Germline values: CDR1 SGHTA, CDR2 FQGTGA. CDR3 bases: TGTGCCAGCAGCTTATCGGGAGGGCAAAGTGAGCAGTTCTTC. Protein sequence: CASSLSGGQSEQFF.

This clone appeared a few times. The chain recombines TRBV2 with TRBJ2-5; no firm D call. Per the germline V gene, CDR1 is SNHLY and CDR2 is FYNNEI. The V end was cut by 8 bases, the J end by 10 bases, with 14 bases between. CDR3 length: 11 residues. The CDR3 sequence is CASGMRNNQYF. The CDR3 DNA reads TGTGCCAGCGGAATGAGGAATAACCAGTACTTC.